This T cell receptor beta chain was captured by sequencing in a study of T-cell reconstitution after alpha-beta-depleted transplantation in children. The CDR3 is 16 amino acids. CDR1 SGHNT and CDR2 YYREEE come from the germline V gene (reference sequence). V was clipped by 4 bases and J by 0 bases, with 14 bases between them. This clonotype occurred many times. TCRbeta library preparation incorporated unique molecular identifiers. In TCRdb, the PCR reads were re-called with MiXCR into one record per CDR3 protein. The table has about 200,000 distinct CDR3 sequences, 6.3% seen once. The chain carries TRBV5-4 and TRBJ1-3; D possibly corresponds to TRBD1 (5 bases). The source of this sequence is a girl in the first two years of life with combined immunodeficiency, due to receive a stem cell transplant. The material sequenced was PBMCs, taken before TCRalphabeta/CD19-depleted stem cell transplant. This chain's CDR3 is CASSVDTPGSGNTIYF. CDR3 DNA sequence: TGTGCCAGCAGCGTGGACACACCCGGCTCTGGAAACACCATATATTTT.